Given below is one TCR beta chain in context. The data originate from a study of technical replicates of blood from a few donors. Generated by immunoSEQ multiplex PCR, the TCRdb table keeps only in-frame clones and is missing some. Of around 13,000 clones in the sample, around four fifths were seen once. The CDR3 is made up of 15 amino acids. The V and J ends lost 5 bases and 5 bases, in that order; junction bases with no gene match: 10. Per the germline V gene, CDR1 is SGHNT and CDR2 is YENEEA. This sequence was found in a human donor in good health. The sample consisted of PBMCs. The rearrangement uses TRBV11-3 and TRBJ2-7; 9 bases agree with TRBD2. The CDR3 protein is CASSPGLAVFNEQYF. CDR3 DNA: TGTGCCAGCAGCCCGGGACTAGCAGTCTTCAACGAGCAGTACTTC.